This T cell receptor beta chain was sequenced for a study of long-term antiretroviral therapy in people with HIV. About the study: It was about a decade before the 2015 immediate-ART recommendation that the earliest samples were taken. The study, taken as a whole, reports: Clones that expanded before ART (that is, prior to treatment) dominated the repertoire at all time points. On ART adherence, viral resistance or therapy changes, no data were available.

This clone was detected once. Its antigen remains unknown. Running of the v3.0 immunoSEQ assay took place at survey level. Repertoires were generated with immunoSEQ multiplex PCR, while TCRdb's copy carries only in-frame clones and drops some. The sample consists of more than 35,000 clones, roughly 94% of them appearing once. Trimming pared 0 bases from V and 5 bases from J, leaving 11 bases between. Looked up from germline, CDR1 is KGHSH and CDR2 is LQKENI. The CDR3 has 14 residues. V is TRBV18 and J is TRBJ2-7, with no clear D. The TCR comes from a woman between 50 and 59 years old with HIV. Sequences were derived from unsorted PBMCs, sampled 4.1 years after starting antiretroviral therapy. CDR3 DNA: TGTGCCAGCTCACCACCGGGCAGAGGAAACGAGCAGTACTTC. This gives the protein CASSPPGRGNEQYF.